These 15 T cell receptor beta chains share one sample of origin, sequenced in a study of blood T cell repertoires in COVID-19. Sequenced by immunoSEQ multiplex PCR; TCRdb stores in-frame clones only, minus some. In the table there are fewer than 200,000 clones, around four fifths of which are singletons. The sequenced sample was peripheral blood. These receptors were collected from a man between 65 and 79 years old with active or convalescent COVID-19.

This clone occurred a few times. V and J are TRBV5-6 and TRBJ1-5; 9 bases fit TRBD1. The germline V gene has CDR1 SGHDT and CDR2 YYEEEE. The ends lost 4 bases at V and 2 bases at J; junction bases unmatched: 4. The CDR3 is 15 residues long. The CDR3 loop is CASSRWTGGNQPQHF. CDR3 DNA: TGTGCCAGCAGCCGATGGACAGGGGGCAATCAGCCCCAGCATTTT. Together with reference TRBV5-6 and TRBJ1-5, the CDR3 gives the full variable domain: DAGVTQSPTHLIKTRGQQVTLRCSPKSGHDTVSWYQQALGQGPQFIFQYYEEEERQRGNFPDRFSGHQFPNYSSELNVNALLLGDSALYLCASSRWTGGNQPQHFGDGTRLSIL.

As for this clone: Other nucleotide sequences from this sample produce the same CDR3. The chain carries TRBV18 and TRBJ2-1; 11 nucleotides agree with TRBD2. Trimming removed 1 base from V and 2 bases from J; junction bases left unmatched: 1. The CDR3 has 16 residues. Germline assignment: CDR1 KGHSH and CDR2 LQKENI. CDR3 bases: TGTGCCAGCTCACCACAGACTAGCGGGGCCTACAATGAGCAGTTCTTC. This translates into CASSPQTSGAYNEQFF. Together with reference TRBV18 and TRBJ2-1, the CDR3 gives the full variable domain: NAGVMQNPRHLVRRRGQEARLRCSPMKGHSHVYWYRQLPEEGLKFMVYLQKENIIDESGMPKERFSAEFPKEGPSILRIQQVVRGDSAAYFCASSPQTSGAYNEQFFGPGTRLTVL.

The chain couples TRBV6-5 to TRBJ1-2; D not certain. The V and J ends lost 5 bases and 7 bases respectively, with 11 bases between them. This CDR3 is 12 amino acids long. Looked up from germline, CDR1 is MNHEY and CDR2 is SVGAGI. The CDR3 loop is CASSPGSGGYTF. The DNA for the CDR3 is TGTGCCAGCAGTCCCGGGTCTGGTGGCTACACCTTC.

V is TRBV2 and J is TRBJ2-5, with a possible D match to TRBD2 (6 bases). The V gene lost 4 bases and the J gene lost 0 bases, with 12 bases spanning the gap. The CDR3 has 15 amino acids. Looked up from germline, CDR1 is SNHLY and CDR2 is FYNNEI. The CDR3 nucleotides read TGTGCCAGCAGTGTATACGGGGGTTACCAAGAGACCCAGTACTTC. Translation gives CASSVYGGYQETQYF.

The chain joins TRBV18 to TRBJ2-7, with TRBD2 as a possible D gene (5 bases). This CDR3 is built from 15 residues. V lost 1 base and J 0 bases, leaving 10 bases between the germline ends. Germline V lookup: CDR1 KGHSH, CDR2 LQKENI. The CDR3 is CASSPQRTYSYEQYF. The DNA for the CDR3 is TGTGCCAGCTCACCACAGCGGACCTACTCCTACGAGCAGTACTTC.

This chain uses TRBV7-2 with TRBJ2-5; the match to TRBD2 covers 8 bases. Germline V CDR1 and CDR2: SGHTA, FQGNSA. This CDR3 contains 14 residues. The J segment lost 3 bases and the V segment lost 6 bases, leaving 6 bases of the junction unmatched. The CDR3 spells CASSSNSGEETQYF. DNA for the CDR3: TGTGCCAGCAGTTCTAATAGCGGGGAAGAGACCCAGTACTTC. Drawing the rest from reference TRBV7-2 and TRBJ2-5, the complete variable domain is GAGVSQSPSNKVTEKGKDVELRCDPISGHTALYWYRQSLGQGLEFLIYFQGNSAPDKSGLPSDRFSAERTGGSVSTLTIQRTQQEDSAVYLCASSSNSGEETQYFGPGTRLLVL.

The chain couples TRBV11-2 to TRBJ1-6, with unresolved D. V gave up 7 bases and J gave up 6 bases, with 13 bases separating them. In germline, CDR1 is SGHAT, CDR2 FQNNGV. CDR3 length: 14 residues. The CDR3 loop reads CASTKLPGNSPLHF. The CDR3, as DNA: TGTGCCAGCACCAAACTCCCTGGTAATTCACCCCTCCACTTT.

The chain uses TRBV2 and TRBJ1-2, with D tentatively TRBD1 (6 bases). The CDR3 is 15 residues long. Deletions cut 1 base from V and 4 bases from J, with 13 bases between. Germline-derived CDR1 and CDR2 are SNHLY and FYNNEI. The CDR3 spells CASSEETGQLYGYTF. The CDR3, as DNA: TGTGCCAGCAGTGAAGAAACAGGACAGCTCTATGGCTACACCTTC.

This clone was picked up one time. V is TRBV6-2 or TRBV6-3 and J is TRBJ1-2, with TRBD1 as a possible D gene (6 bases). Trimming cost V 4 bases and J 5 bases, with 14 bases left between them. The CDR3 consists of 14 residues. The germline V gene encodes CDR1 MNHEY and CDR2 SVGEGT. CDR3 DNA sequence: TGTGCCAGCAGTTCAAGGACAGAAGAATATGGCTACACCTTC. Translation gives CASSSRTEEYGYTF.

The chain has TRBV6-5 and TRBJ1-6, with 9 bases aligning to TRBD1. CDR1 is MNHEY, CDR2 SVGAGI, per germline. The CDR3 totals 13 residues. V shed 6 bases and J 7 bases; nucleotides not matched to a gene: 1. CDR3 sequence reads: CASSGQGNSPLHF. The CDR3, as DNA: TGTGCCAGCAGCGGACAGGGGAATTCACCCCTCCACTTT.

The gene calls are TRBV4-1 and TRBJ2-7, with a possible D match to TRBD1 (6 bases). Trimming stripped 1 base from V and 5 bases from J, with 18 bases between. Germline V gives CDR1 MGHRA, CDR2 YSYEKL. The CDR3 sequence is 16 residues long. In DNA form, the CDR3 reads TGCGCCAGCAGCCAAGCGTTACAGGGCCGCACCCACGAGCAGTACTTC. It specifies CASSQALQGRTHEQYF.

V is TRBV19 and J is TRBJ1-3; a possible D gene is TRBD1 (5 bases). CDR3 length equals 12 residues. V lost 11 bases, J lost 3 bases, and 11 bases lay in between. Per the germline V gene, CDR1 is LNHDA and CDR2 is SQIVND (reference sequence). Here the CDR3 DNA reads TGTGCCGCGGGGCAGCATGGAAACACCATATATTTT. As protein: CAAGQHGNTIYF.

The gene calls are TRBV9 and TRBJ1-4, with unresolved D. CDR3 length equals 15 residues. V was pared by 1 base and J by 4 bases, with 11 bases between. The germline CDR1 and CDR2 sequences are SGDLS and YYNGEE. The CDR3 nucleotides read TGTGCCAGCAGCGTACGCGGGAGCGATAATGAAAAACTGTTTTTT. Protein product: CASSVRGSDNEKLFF.

The V call is TRBV5-4, the J call TRBJ1-1; tentatively, D is TRBD1 (5 bases). CDR1 and CDR2 from the germline V gene are SGHNT and YYREEE (reference sequence). The CDR3 has 13 amino acids. Trimming pared 3 bases from V and 2 bases from J, leaving 8 bases between. This CDR3 is CASSSQGNTEAFF. As DNA, the CDR3 is TGTGCCAGCAGCTCCCAGGGTAACACTGAAGCTTTCTTT.

The genes are TRBV18 and TRBJ1-3; D is unclear. CDR3 size: 15 residues. Per germline, CDR1 KGHSH and CDR2 LQKENI. The V gene lost 4 bases and the J gene lost 0 bases, with 10 bases spanning the gap. The CDR3 protein is CASSRDFASGNTIYF. CDR3 nucleotides: TGTGCCAGCTCACGCGACTTTGCCTCTGGAAACACCATATATTTT.